These 14 T cell receptor beta chains were all obtained from the same sample, sequenced in a study of cytomegalovirus exposure and HLA in healthy donors. Only in-frame clones appear in the TCRdb table, and some are missing; sequencing was by immunoSEQ multiplex PCR. Among over 200,000 clones listed, roughly 84% were seen once. Sequenced: PBMCs. Receptors were obtained from a woman younger than 30 in good health and CMV-seropositive.

The V and J genes are TRBV7-2 and TRBJ1-5; D is perhaps TRBD1 (5 bases). Germline V gene data show CDR1 as SGHTA and CDR2 as FQGNSA. The CDR3 sequence is 14 residues long. V lost 5 bases and J lost 1, with 9 bases in between. Written as DNA, the CDR3 is TGTGCCAGCAGCCCCCGACAGAGCAATCAGCCCCAGCATTTT. Its translation is CASSPRQSNQPQHF.

The chain uses TRBV2 and TRBJ2-2, with 9 bases that match TRBD1. The CDR3 is 14 residues long. Trimming at V came to 8 bases and at J to 7 bases, leaving 8 bases not matched to a gene. Germline values: CDR1 SNHLY, CDR2 FYNNEI. CDR3 protein: CASEDDRGIGELFF. The CDR3 coding sequence is TGTGCCAGCGAGGACGACAGGGGGATCGGGGAGCTGTTTTTT.

The chain has TRBV30 and TRBJ1-1; D is unresolved. Trimming shortened V by 2 bases and J by 1 base, and 17 bases separated the two germline ends. CDR1 is GTSNPN and CDR2 is SVGIG in the germline V gene (reference sequence). The CDR3 is 16 residues long. This CDR3 reads CAWSSERTGPNTEAFF. CDR3 sequence (DNA): TGTGCCTGGAGTTCCGAGAGGACTGGGCCGAACACTGAAGCTTTCTTT.

The genes are TRBV4-1 and TRBJ2-5; weak D call: TRBD2 (6 bases). V was clipped by 5 bases and J by 7 bases, with 23 bases between them. Germline lookup yields CDR1 MGHRA and CDR2 YSYEKL. The CDR3 sequence is 16 residues long. As DNA, the CDR3 is TGCGCCAGCAGCAACATTCAGGGCAGGGAGGAAGTGACCCAGTACTTC. Protein sequence: CASSNIQGREEVTQYF.

V usage is TRBV9 and J usage is TRBJ2-2; 7 nucleotides line up with TRBD1. CDR1 is SGDLS, CDR2 YYNGEE, per germline. The V gene end was trimmed by 0 bases and the J gene end by 2 bases; junction bases not matched to a gene: 13. This CDR3 has 19 amino acids. This CDR3 is CASSVGNKLGQLNTGELFF. The CDR3, as DNA: TGTGCCAGCAGCGTAGGCAATAAACTGGGACAGTTAAACACCGGGGAGCTGTTTTTT.

The rearrangement joins TRBV10-2 to TRBJ2-7; 13 bases map to TRBD2. Germline lookup yields CDR1 WSHSY and CDR2 SAAADI. V trimming: 2 bases; J trimming: 6 bases; junction bases outside the gene matches: 1. The CDR3 contains 14 residues. As DNA, the CDR3 is TGCGCCAGCAGTGAGAGACTAGCGGGAGGCGAGCAGTACTTC. This sequence encodes CASSERLAGGEQYF.

V usage is TRBV5-6 and J usage is TRBJ1-2, with 7 nucleotides matching TRBD1. V shed 1 base, J shed 8 bases, and the junction held 11 bases outside the gene matches. The germline V gene has CDR1 SGHDT and CDR2 YYEEEE. The CDR3 consists of 15 residues. CDR3 sequence reads: CASSLPYRGTQGYTF. In DNA, the CDR3 is TGTGCCAGCAGCTTGCCCTACAGGGGTACTCAGGGCTACACCTTC.

The chain combines TRBV7-3 with TRBJ2-2; 10 nucleotides align to TRBD1. Unmatched junction bases numbered 3, after V lost 5 bases and J lost 3 bases. Germline CDR1 reads SGHTA; CDR2 reads FQGTGA. There are 15 residues in the CDR3. The CDR3, as DNA: TGTGCCAGCAGCCAGGACAGGGGGTACACCGGGGAGCTGTTTTTT. This translates into CASSQDRGYTGELFF.

The chain joins TRBV9 to TRBJ2-2, with D perhaps TRBD1 (6 bases). Germline V CDR1 and CDR2: SGDLS, YYNGEE. V was trimmed by 3 bases and J by 0 bases, leaving 15 bases between them. This CDR3 contains 17 residues. CDR3: CASSEGEWRSNTGELFF. The CDR3 DNA reads as TGTGCCAGCAGCGAGGGGGAGTGGCGATCGAACACCGGGGAGCTGTTTTTT.

This rearrangement joins TRBV7-3 to TRBJ2-2; D perhaps matches TRBD2 (6 bases). The CDR3 sequence is 13 residues long. Trimming cost V 3 bases and J 7 bases, with 9 bases left between them. Germline CDR1 and CDR2: SGHTA and FQGTGA. CDR3 loop: CASSLGGIGELFF. CDR3 coding DNA: TGTGCCAGCAGCTTGGGAGGAATCGGGGAGCTGTTTTTT.

The genes are TRBV7-8 and TRBJ2-7; 7 bases match TRBD1. The length of the CDR3 is 14 residues. The germline CDR1 and CDR2 sequences are SGHVS and FQNEAQ. V was clipped by 5 bases and J by 3 bases; unmatched bases: 7. The CDR3 nucleotides are TGTGCCAGCAGCCCCGACAGGGTAGGCTACGAGCAGTACTTC. Translation gives CASSPDRVGYEQYF.

The rearrangement joins TRBV4-1 to TRBJ2-3; D is possibly TRBD1 (6 bases). V was clipped by 1 base and J by 3 bases, with 11 bases between them. This CDR3 comprises 15 residues. The germline V gene has CDR1 MGHRA and CDR2 YSYEKL. The CDR3 here is CASSQVGQGTDTQYF. In DNA form, the CDR3 reads TGCGCCAGCAGCCAAGTCGGGCAGGGGACAGATACGCAGTATTTT.

Here the CDR3 DNA reads TGCGCCAGCAGCTTGACTGTCGGGACCCAGTACTTC. Residues: CASSLTVGTQYF. This chain connects TRBV5-1 to TRBJ2-5; no firm D call. The V and J ends lost 1 base and 7 bases respectively, with 8 bases between them. The CDR3 runs 12 residues. Per germline, CDR1 SGHRS and CDR2 YFSETQ.

Here the CDR3 DNA reads TGTGCCAGCAGTCCAGTAGAGGGGGCGGATGGCTACACCTTC. Its protein is CASSPVEGADGYTF. The genes are TRBV28 and TRBJ1-2, with 7 bases fitting TRBD1. Germline V CDR1 and CDR2: MDHEN, SYDVKM. The CDR3 is 14 residues long. The trim removed 5 bases at V and 6 bases at J, leaving 9 bases unmatched.